Presented here are 24 T cell receptor beta chains from one specimen sequenced in a study of shared clonotypes between healthy human individuals. Sequencing was performed with immunoSEQ multiplex PCR; in TCRdb, only in-frame clones are kept and a portion is missing. The table records approximately 2.5 million clones, approximately 93% of them present only once. Sequences were obtained from naive CD4+ T cells from PBMCs. Indicated subset: CD45RA+ positively selected. These TCRs come from a man between 18 and 29 years old in good health. Some clones in this sample may be carry-over from other donors' samples.

This clone was seen a single time. The chain has TRBV29-1 and TRBJ1-3; D is perhaps TRBD1 (5 bases). The CDR3 contains 13 residues. CDR1 is SQVTM and CDR2 is ANQGSEA in the germline V gene. V was cut by 4 bases and J by 8 bases, with 15 bases left in between. This CDR3 reads CSVGRSLGDTIYF. CDR3 nucleotide sequence: TGCAGCGTTGGGAGGTCTCTGGGGGACACCATATATTTT.

This chain joins TRBV2 and TRBJ1-2; D uncertain. V lost 2 bases, J lost 5 bases, and 15 bases lay in between. The germline V gene has CDR1 SNHLY and CDR2 FYNNEI. The CDR3 spans 15 residues. The DNA of the CDR3 is TGTGCCAGCAGTGAAAGGATCAGGATAGAATATGGCTACACCTTC. It codes for CASSERIRIEYGYTF.

The J gene is TRBJ1-2, the V gene TRBV11-1; D gene ambiguous. The CDR3 is 12 amino acids. Germline V gene lookup returns CDR1 SGHAT and CDR2 FQDESV (reference sequence). Deletions cut 5 bases from V and 6 bases from J, with 10 bases between. The CDR3: CASSRGGNGYTF. CDR3 bases: TGTGCCAGCAGCCGGGGAGGGAATGGCTACACCTTC.

V and J are TRBV7-8 and TRBJ2-3; 7 bases line up with TRBD2. J lost 0 bases, V lost 5 bases, and 8 bases had no gene match. The CDR3 consists of 16 residues. Germline V gene sequence: CDR1 SGHVS, CDR2 FQNEAQ. The CDR3 is CASSTLAVTSTDTQYF. CDR3 DNA: TGTGCCAGCAGCACGCTAGCGGTTACAAGCACAGATACGCAGTATTTT. The full variable domain, completed using reference TRBV7-8 and TRBJ2-3, is GAGVSQSPRYKVAKRGQDVALRCDPISGHVSLFWYQQALGQGPEFLTYFQNEAQLDKSGLPSDRFFAERPEGSVSTLKIQRTQQEDSAVYLCASSTLAVTSTDTQYFGPGTRLTVL.

This clone was seen a few times. Possible read error: a much larger clone is one base away. Other DNA sequences in the same sample also yield this CDR3. The chain couples TRBV7-2 to TRBJ2-5; 7 nucleotides line up with TRBD1. Germline V CDR1 and CDR2: SGHTA, FQGNSA. V was clipped by 1 base and J by 1 base; unmatched bases: 0. The CDR3 has 14 residues. The chain's CDR3 is CASSLGQGQETQYF. CDR3 DNA sequence: TGTGCCAGCAGCTTAGGACAGGGCCAAGAGACCCAGTACTTC.

This chain uses TRBV7-9 with TRBJ1-1; no clear D gene. The V and J ends lost 3 bases and 4 bases respectively, with 15 bases between them. The length of the CDR3 is 15 residues. Germline V gene sequence: CDR1 SEHNR, CDR2 FQNEAQ (reference sequence). This chain's CDR3 is CASSLQRAFGTEAFF. CDR3 DNA sequence: TGTGCCAGCAGCTTGCAAAGGGCCTTCGGCACTGAAGCTTTCTTT.

The chain links TRBV2 to TRBJ2-5; D gene uncertain. The ends were cut back, 6 bases at V and 5 bases at J, with 13 bases in the middle. Germline assignment: CDR1 SNHLY and CDR2 FYNNEI. This CDR3 is built from 13 residues. CDR3 protein: CASRGSVQETQYF. As DNA, the CDR3 is TGTGCCAGCAGAGGGTCCGTACAGGAGACCCAGTACTTC.

The rearrangement uses TRBV5-4 and TRBJ2-2; D is possibly TRBD2 (7 bases). The CDR3 sequence is 17 residues long. Germline-derived CDR1 and CDR2 are SGHNT and YYREEE (reference sequence). V was cut by 4 bases and J by 4 bases, with 20 bases left in between. Written as DNA, the CDR3 is TGTGCCAGCAGCGCGATGGGGGGCGGGAGATTCACCGGGGAGCTGTTTTTT. It is translated as CASSAMGGGRFTGELFF.

The J gene is TRBJ2-6, the V gene TRBV19; 7 bases align to TRBD1. This CDR3 has 15 residues. From germline, CDR1 is LNHDA and CDR2 SQIVND (reference sequence). V lost 6 bases, J lost 0 bases, and 2 bases stayed unmatched. This CDR3 is CASRTGASGANVLTF. For the CDR3, the DNA is TGTGCCAGTAGAACAGGGGCCTCTGGGGCCAACGTCCTGACTTTC.

CDR3: CASSLRLARDNEQFF. CDR3 nucleotides: TGTGCCAGCAGCCTTAGACTAGCCCGAGACAATGAGCAGTTCTTC. This chain uses TRBV6-1 with TRBJ2-1, with TRBD2 identical over 7 bases. The CDR3 runs 15 residues. CDR1 is MNHNS, CDR2 SASEGT, per germline. V was pared by 6 bases and J by 5 bases, with 10 bases of the junction left unmatched.

The V gene is TRBV7-2, the J gene TRBJ2-1, with 7 nucleotides matching TRBD2. Unmatched junction bases numbered 12, after V lost 5 bases and J lost 5 bases. This CDR3 has 16 amino acids. Looked up from germline, CDR1 is SGHTA and CDR2 is FQGNSA. The CDR3 region is CASSPPGLQLNNEQFF. DNA for the CDR3: TGTGCCAGCAGCCCCCCGGGACTACAGTTAAACAATGAGCAGTTCTTC.

Note on this clone: The identical CDR3 is also encoded by other nucleotide sequences in the sample. V and J are TRBV28 and TRBJ2-6; TRBD1 or TRBD2 may be the D gene (6 bases each). V lost 6 bases and J 4 bases, leaving 13 bases between the germline ends. Germline assignment: CDR1 MDHEN and CDR2 SYDVKM. The CDR3 runs to 15 residues. In DNA form, the CDR3 reads TGTGCCAGCAGACCCGGGGGCGCAGGGGCCAACGTCCTGACTTTC. It translates to CASRPGGAGANVLTF.

V is TRBV16 and J is TRBJ2-5, with D possibly matching TRBD1 (7 bases). Trimming shortened V by 2 bases and J by 5 bases, and 12 bases separated the two germline ends. Germline values: CDR1 KGHSY, CDR2 FQNENV. This CDR3 is 14 amino acids long. The CDR3 loop reads CASSQRQGGETQYF. CDR3 nucleotide sequence: TGTGCCAGCAGCCAAAGACAGGGAGGCGAGACCCAGTACTTC. The full variable domain, rest sourced from reference TRBV16 and TRBJ2-5, is GEEVAQTPKHLVRGEGQKAKLYCAPIKGHSYVFWYQQVLKNEFKFLISFQNENVFDETGMPKERFSAKCLPNSPCSLEIQATKLEDSAVYFCASSQRQGGETQYFGPGTRLLVL.

V gene TRBV11-3 combines with J gene TRBJ2-5, with no clear D. V was trimmed by 3 bases and J by 3 bases, leaving 8 bases between them. Germline V gene sequence: CDR1 SGHNT, CDR2 YENEEA. The CDR3 consists of 13 residues. CDR3 in amino acids: CASSLNGEETQYF. For the CDR3, the DNA is TGTGCCAGCAGCTTGAATGGGGAAGAGACCCAGTACTTC.

This chain uses TRBV5-6 with TRBJ2-1; D remains ambiguous. The germline V gene encodes CDR1 SGHDT and CDR2 YYEEEE. The CDR3 totals 15 residues. Deletions cut 0 bases from V and 0 bases from J, with 7 bases between. In nucleotides, the CDR3 is TGTGCCAGCAGCTTGGAGCCTAACTCCTACAATGAGCAGTTCTTC. This codes for CASSLEPNSYNEQFF.

The gene calls are TRBV9 and TRBJ2-7; 7 bases are a match to TRBD2. CDR3 size: 18 residues. Germline CDR1 SGDLS, CDR2 YYNGEE. The V and J ends lost 0 bases and 1 base, in that order; junction bases with no gene match: 13. The CDR3: CASSVESVGGPPSYEQYF. The DNA of the CDR3 is TGTGCCAGCAGCGTAGAGTCGGTGGGAGGGCCCCCTTCCTACGAGCAGTACTTC.

This chain uses TRBV7-7 with TRBJ2-6; D may correspond to TRBD1 or TRBD2 (5 bases each). Trimming removed 5 bases at V and 3 bases at J, with 11 bases between. The CDR3 has 15 amino acids. The germline V gene has CDR1 SSHAT and CDR2 FNYEAQ (reference sequence). The CDR3 sequence: CASSETRGGANVLTF. Written as DNA, the CDR3 is TGTGCCAGCAGCGAGACGAGGGGTGGGGCCAACGTCCTGACTTTC.

This clone appeared a single time. The chain combines TRBV11-2 with TRBJ2-7; D not resolved. From germline, CDR1 is SGHAT and CDR2 FQNNGV. Deletions cut 6 bases from V and 1 base from J, with 22 bases between. CDR3 length equals 17 residues. The chain's CDR3 is CASRSHRMHNGSYEQYF. In DNA form, the CDR3 reads TGTGCCAGCAGATCACACCGAATGCACAATGGTTCCTACGAGCAGTACTTC.

J is TRBJ2-7 and V is TRBV7-2; D is possibly TRBD1 or TRBD2 (5 bases each). Germline loops: CDR1 SGHTA, CDR2 FQGNSA. The length of the CDR3 is 15 residues. Trimming took off 7 bases at V and 1 base at J, with 17 bases between the two ends. The DNA for the CDR3 is TGTGCCAGCACCATAGGAACGGGACCGTCCTACGAGCAGTACTTC. It yields the protein CASTIGTGPSYEQYF. The whole variable domain, remainder taken from reference TRBV7-2 and TRBJ2-7, is GAGVSQSPSNKVTEKGKDVELRCDPISGHTALYWYRQSLGQGLEFLIYFQGNSAPDKSGLPSDRFSAERTGGSVSTLTIQRTQQEDSAVYLCASTIGTGPSYEQYFGPGTRLTVT.

The chain links TRBV2 to TRBJ2-2; 7 bases are shared with TRBD1. Unmatched junction bases numbered 10, after V lost 5 bases and J lost 7 bases. Germline V lookup: CDR1 SNHLY, CDR2 FYNNEI. This CDR3 has 15 amino acids. CDR3: CASSRDTQGYGELFF. The CDR3 DNA is TGTGCCAGCAGTCGAGACACACAGGGGTACGGGGAGCTGTTTTTT.

This chain uses TRBV28 with TRBJ1-3; D gene ambiguous. The CDR3 is 14 amino acids. Germline V gene data show CDR1 as MDHEN and CDR2 as SYDVKM. Trimming removed 6 bases at V and 4 bases at J, with 13 bases between. Here the CDR3 DNA reads TGTGCCAGCAGCTCCGACGGTCTCGGAAACACCATATATTTT. Protein sequence: CASSSDGLGNTIYF.

This clone came up a few times. J is TRBJ1-1 and V is TRBV25-1; TRBD1 might be the D (5 bases). Trimming left V 1 base short and J 0 bases short, with 9 bases between. This CDR3 comprises 15 residues. CDR1 MGHDK and CDR2 SYGVNS come from the germline V gene. The CDR3 nucleotides read TGTGCCAGCAGTGAATCGGGGACCATGAACACTGAAGCTTTCTTT. This translates into CASSESGTMNTEAFF.

The V and J genes are TRBV6-6 and TRBJ2-2; possible D gene TRBD1, 5 bases. The CDR3 is made up of 14 amino acids. Germline V gene sequence: CDR1 MNHNY, CDR2 SVGAGI (reference sequence). Deletions cut 5 bases from V and 9 bases from J, with 16 bases between. The CDR3 here is CASSDTEGVRELFF. DNA of the CDR3: TGTGCCAGCAGTGACACGGAAGGGGTTAGGGAGCTGTTTTTT.

V usage is TRBV9 and J usage is TRBJ2-2; possible D gene TRBD2, 7 bases. The CDR3 consists of 17 residues. V was pared by 0 bases and J by 2 bases, with 14 bases between. From germline, CDR1 is SGDLS and CDR2 YYNGEE. The CDR3 DNA follows: TGTGCCAGCAGCGTAGCTGCGGGGGCGGTCAACACCGGGGAGCTGTTTTTT. Translation gives CASSVAAGAVNTGELFF.